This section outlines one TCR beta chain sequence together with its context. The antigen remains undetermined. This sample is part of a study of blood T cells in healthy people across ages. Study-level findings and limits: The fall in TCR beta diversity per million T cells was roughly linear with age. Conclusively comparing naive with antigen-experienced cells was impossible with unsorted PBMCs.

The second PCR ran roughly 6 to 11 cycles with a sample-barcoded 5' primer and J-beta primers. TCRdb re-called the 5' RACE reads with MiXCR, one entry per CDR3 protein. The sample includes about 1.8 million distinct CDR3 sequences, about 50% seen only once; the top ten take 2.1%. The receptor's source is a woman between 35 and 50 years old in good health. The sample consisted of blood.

CDR3 sequence: CASRPASGGAYEQYF. The CDR3 region has the DNA TGTGCCAGCAGACCTGCTAGCGGGGGCGCCTACGAGCAGTACTTC. This chain links TRBV7-2 with TRBJ2-7; 10 positions match TRBD2. The V gene end was trimmed by 6 bases and the J gene end by 2 bases; junction bases not matched to a gene: 7. This CDR3 region has 15 residues. The germline V gene has CDR1 SGHTA and CDR2 FQGNSA.